Below are 30 T cell receptor beta chains sequenced from a single sample in a study of T cell changes during pregnancy in multiple sclerosis. Sequencing used immunoSEQ multiplex PCR; TCRdb keeps in-frame clones, though not all of them. The sample yields about 75,000 clones, 70% to 90% seen once. The sequencing used peripheral blood, collected in the first trimester of pregnancy. Every receptor here comes from a female donor in good health, enrolled as a control in a pregnancy study.

The chain has TRBV11-2 and TRBJ2-3; a weak D match, TRBD2 (6 bases). Germline CDR1 reads SGHAT; CDR2 reads FQNNGV. V was cut by 4 bases and J by 2 bases, with 22 bases left in between. The CDR3 is 18 residues long. The CDR3 coding sequence is TGTGCCAGCAGCTATCGCTACAATGGACTACGGGACACAGATACGCAGTATTTT. Protein: CASSYRYNGLRDTDTQYF.

The chain has TRBV19 and TRBJ1-2; 7 bases align to TRBD1. Germline V lookup: CDR1 LNHDA, CDR2 SQIVND (reference sequence). This CDR3 has 14 amino acids. Trimming removed 5 bases from V and 5 bases from J; junction bases left unmatched: 8. This CDR3 reads CASSQTGQQYGYTF. CDR3 DNA: TGTGCCAGTAGTCAAACGGGACAGCAGTATGGCTACACCTTC.

The genes are TRBV21-1 and TRBJ1-5; the D call in the table, TRBD1, was not verified against the DNA. TRBV21-1 is a recognized pseudogene. The CDR3 runs 17 residues. CDR3 DNA: TGTGCCAGCAGCTCTCCCGGGACAGGGAATGTCAATCAGCCCCAGCATTTT. It yields the protein CASSSPGTGNVNQPQHF.

The V and J genes are TRBV5-1 and TRBJ2-5; TRBD1 aligns across 12 bases. The CDR3 covers 16 residues. J gave up 4 bases and V 0 bases, and 4 bases lay outside the gene matches. In germline, CDR1 is SGHRS, CDR2 YFSETQ. CDR3 DNA: TGCGCCAGCAGCTTGGGGGACAGGGGGCTTTCAGAGACCCAGTACTTC. Translation: CASSLGDRGLSETQYF.

The gene calls are TRBV29-1 and TRBJ1-1, with TRBD1 as a possible D gene (6 bases). Trimming left V 6 bases short and J 2 bases short, with 19 bases between. Germline values: CDR1 SQVTM, CDR2 ANQGSEA. This CDR3 is 15 amino acids long. DNA for the CDR3: TGCAGCGTAGCCCGGGACACGAGACCCAACACTGAAGCTTTCTTT. As protein: CSVARDTRPNTEAFF.

V gene TRBV4-3 combines with J gene TRBJ1-2; D not resolved. V was clipped by 0 bases and J by 8 bases, with 16 bases between them. The CDR3 sequence is 15 residues long. The germline V gene has CDR1 LGHNA and CDR2 YSLEER. CDR3 DNA: TGCGCCAGCAGCCAAGATAAATCGGGGAAGCGGGGCTACACCTTC. This encodes CASSQDKSGKRGYTF.

The rearrangement joins TRBV6-6 to TRBJ1-5; D unclear. Germline V gene sequence: CDR1 MNHNY, CDR2 SVGAGI (reference sequence). There are 13 residues in the CDR3. V lost 7 bases and J 1 base, leaving 8 bases between the germline ends. The CDR3, as DNA: TGTGCCAGCAAAGACAAAAGCAATCAGCCCCAGCATTTT. This sequence encodes CASKDKSNQPQHF.

The genes are TRBV7-9 and TRBJ2-7; TRBD2 matches 10 bases. The CDR3 contains 15 residues. Trimming took 1 base from V and 3 from J; bases not matched to a gene: 3. Germline V gene sequence: CDR1 SEHNR, CDR2 FQNEAQ (reference sequence). In nucleotides, the CDR3 is TGTGCCAGCAGCTTAGTACCTAGCGGGAGCTACGAGCAGTACTTC. This gives the protein CASSLVPSGSYEQYF.

This rearrangement joins TRBV4-1 to TRBJ2-5; 11 bases are shared with TRBD2. J gave up 1 base and V 10 bases, and 8 bases lay outside the gene matches. CDR1 MGHRA and CDR2 YSYEKL come from the germline V gene. CDR3 length: 15 residues. The CDR3 sequence: CATRGTSGLQETQYF. CDR3 nucleotide sequence: TGCGCCACCAGGGGGACTAGCGGACTCCAAGAGACCCAGTACTTC.

The chain carries TRBV13 and TRBJ2-1, with 9 bases aligning to TRBD2. The V segment lost 3 bases and the J segment 7 bases; nucleotides outside the gene matches: 13. The CDR3 contains 17 residues. The germline gives CDR1 PRHDT, CDR2 FYEKMQ (reference sequence). The CDR3 spells CASSFPTHSGGANEQFF. CDR3 sequence (DNA): TGTGCCAGCAGCTTTCCTACGCATAGCGGGGGAGCTAATGAGCAGTTCTTC.

The V and J genes are TRBV27 and TRBJ2-7; D is uncertain. The CDR3 length is 12 residues. The V end lost 3 bases, the J end lost 6 bases, and 9 bases lay between the germline ends. Germline V gene lookup returns CDR1 MNHEY and CDR2 SMNVEV (reference sequence). The CDR3 reads CASSFELAEQYF. The DNA of the CDR3 is TGTGCCAGCAGTTTTGAGCTTGCCGAGCAGTACTTC.

The chain combines TRBV28 with TRBJ2-3; TRBD1 matches at 12 bases. The CDR3 is 16 residues long. Per the germline V gene, CDR1 is MDHEN and CDR2 is SYDVKM. V trimming: 6 bases; J trimming: 4 bases; junction bases outside the gene matches: 8. CDR3 sequence (DNA): TGTGCCAGCAGCCTAGGGACAGGGGGCGCGTCAGATACGCAGTATTTT. Protein sequence: CASSLGTGGASDTQYF.

The CDR3 DNA reads TGTGCCAGCAGCCGGAGAGCGGCCCAAGAGACCCAGTACTTC. It codes for CASSRRAAQETQYF. The V call is TRBV2, the J call TRBJ2-5; D is possibly TRBD2 (5 bases). This CDR3 is 14 amino acids long. V was trimmed by 6 bases and J by 1 base, leaving 12 bases between them. From germline, CDR1 is SNHLY and CDR2 FYNNEI.

The rearrangement joins TRBV19 to TRBJ2-3, with 16 bases that match TRBD2. The CDR3 totals 18 residues. Losses at the gene ends were 3 bases for V and 6 bases for J; bases not matched to a gene: 9. Per germline, CDR1 LNHDA and CDR2 SQIVND (reference sequence). The CDR3 region is CASSMPSPGLAGGDTQYF. Written as DNA, the CDR3 is TGTGCCAGTAGTATGCCCTCCCCGGGACTAGCGGGAGGGGATACGCAGTATTTT.

The chain carries TRBV9 and TRBJ2-5, with TRBD1 matching over 12 bases. Germline-derived CDR1 and CDR2 are SGDLS and YYNGEE. V dropped 3 bases and J dropped 4; count of bases not matched to a gene: 7. The CDR3 covers 16 residues. DNA for the CDR3: TGTGCCAGCAGCGAACCGGGACAGGGGGCCGGAGAGACCCAGTACTTC. Translation: CASSEPGQGAGETQYF.

This sequence joins TRBV18 and TRBJ2-3; TRBD2 might be the D (6 bases). The V end was cut by 4 bases, the J end by 0 bases, with 11 bases between. Germline V lookup: CDR1 KGHSH, CDR2 LQKENI. CDR3 length equals 15 residues. The CDR3 spells CASSRFAGSTDTQYF. CDR3 DNA sequence: TGTGCCAGCTCACGGTTCGCGGGGAGCACAGATACGCAGTATTTT.

CDR3 nucleotides: TGTGCCAGCAGCGCCCACCCGGAGGTGGGCAACACTGAAGCTTTCTTT. Its protein is CASSAHPEVGNTEAFF. The chain has TRBV9 and TRBJ1-1; D remains ambiguous. The V and J ends lost 3 bases and 2 bases respectively, with 17 bases between them. The CDR3 has 16 amino acids. Per the germline V gene, CDR1 is SGDLS and CDR2 is YYNGEE. The full variable domain, rest sourced from reference TRBV9 and TRBJ1-1, is DSGVTQTPKHLITATGQRVTLRCSPRSGDLSVYWYQQSLDQGLQFLIQYYNGEERAKGNILERFSAQQFPDLHSELNLSSLELGDSALYFCASSAHPEVGNTEAFFGQGTRLTVV.

The genes are TRBV21-1 and TRBJ1-3; no check of the table's D call, TRBD1, against the DNA was made. TRBV21-1 is a pseudogene segment. This CDR3 spans 13 amino acids. CDR3 DNA: TGTGCCAGCAGCAGAGAGGGGGCATACACCATATATTTT. It specifies CASSREGAYTIYF.

The V call is TRBV28, the J call TRBJ1-5; the D is unclear. The V and J ends lost 4 bases and 0 bases respectively, with 7 bases between them. The CDR3 sequence is 14 residues long. Germline loops: CDR1 MDHEN, CDR2 SYDVKM. This CDR3 reads CASSSGDSNQPQHF. The CDR3 bases are TGTGCCAGCAGTTCCGGTGATAGCAATCAGCCCCAGCATTTT. The whole variable domain, filled in from reference TRBV28 and TRBJ1-5, reads DVKVTQSSRYLVKRTGEKVFLECVQDMDHENMFWYRQDPGLGLRLIYFSYDVKMKEKGDIPEGYSVSREKKERFSLILESASTNQTSMYLCASSSGDSNQPQHFGDGTRLSIL.

J is TRBJ1-1 and V is TRBV2, with a tentative D call TRBD1 (5 bases). Germline loops: CDR1 SNHLY, CDR2 FYNNEI. The V and J ends lost 6 bases and 0 bases respectively, with 17 bases between them. The CDR3 runs 16 residues. In DNA, the CDR3 is TGTGCCAGCAGCCCTCCGGGGGGTAGCGTGAACACTGAAGCTTTCTTT. It encodes CASSPPGGSVNTEAFF.

The V gene is TRBV7-9, the J gene TRBJ2-6; D call uncertain. The V gene lost 0 bases and the J gene lost 4 bases, with 4 bases spanning the gap. The CDR3 is made up of 14 amino acids. Germline values: CDR1 SEHNR, CDR2 FQNEAQ (reference sequence). Here the CDR3 reads CASSLASGANVLTF. DNA of the CDR3: TGTGCCAGCAGCTTAGCCTCCGGGGCCAACGTCCTGACTTTC.

This chain connects TRBV7-9 to TRBJ1-2; D is uncertain. CDR3 length equals 13 residues. V shed 5 bases and J shed 8 bases, with 15 bases lying between them. The germline V gene encodes CDR1 SEHNR and CDR2 FQNEAQ (reference sequence). CDR3 loop: CASSSNLAKGYTF. The CDR3 DNA follows: TGTGCCAGCAGCAGTAACCTAGCTAAGGGCTACACCTTC.

This sequence joins TRBV6-5 and TRBJ1-5; D may be TRBD1 (6 bases). The CDR3 runs 15 residues. With 2 bases removed from V and 3 bases from J, the gap between germline ends came to 11 bases. Germline V gives CDR1 MNHEY, CDR2 SVGAGI. CDR3 bases: TGTGCCAGCAGTTACGCGGGGGGCCTCAATCAGCCCCAGCATTTT. Encoded protein: CASSYAGGLNQPQHF.

V gene TRBV28 combines with J gene TRBJ1-2, with unresolved D. This CDR3 has 13 residues. Trimming cost V 7 bases and J 2 bases, with 11 bases left between them. Germline V gene sequence: CDR1 MDHEN, CDR2 SYDVKM. Written as DNA, the CDR3 is TGTGCCAGCATGACGGGAATCAACTATGGCTACACCTTC. It codes for CASMTGINYGYTF.

This chain uses TRBV5-1 with TRBJ1-2, with D uncertain. The CDR3 is made up of 15 amino acids. V shed 6 bases and J shed 6 bases, with 21 bases lying between them. Germline V gives CDR1 SGHRS, CDR2 YFSETQ. This chain's CDR3 is CASTSNLRRVNGYTF. CDR3 nucleotide sequence: TGCGCCAGCACCTCAAATTTGCGAAGAGTTAATGGCTACACCTTC.

The chain combines TRBV18 with TRBJ1-1; 7 bases agree with TRBD1. CDR3 length: 15 residues. Unmatched junction bases numbered 5, after V lost 2 bases and J lost 2 bases. Germline CDR1 and CDR2: KGHSH and LQKENI. The CDR3 region has the DNA TGTGCCAGCTCACCATACGACAGGGCCAACACTGAAGCTTTCTTT. It codes for CASSPYDRANTEAFF.

V and J are TRBV18 and TRBJ1-3, with D perhaps matching TRBD1 (5 bases). Germline CDR1 KGHSH, CDR2 LQKENI. V was trimmed by 0 bases and J by 1 base, leaving 10 bases between them. The CDR3 covers 16 residues. The CDR3 here is CASSPPTGFSGNTIYF. CDR3 sequence (DNA): TGTGCCAGCTCACCACCTACAGGATTTTCTGGAAACACCATATATTTT.

The chain has TRBV9 and TRBJ2-3; D gene ambiguous. The CDR3 consists of 15 residues. Trimming took 4 bases from V and 2 from J, leaving 14 bases between them. The germline CDR1 and CDR2 sequences are SGDLS and YYNGEE. The DNA of the CDR3 is TGTGCCAGCAGCCCAAAGCTGAGGTCCACAGATACGCAGTATTTT. It encodes CASSPKLRSTDTQYF.

This rearrangement joins TRBV7-2 to TRBJ1-2; 7 bases match TRBD1. Losses at the gene ends were 5 bases for V and 0 bases for J; bases not matched to a gene: 12. The CDR3 loop spans 17 amino acids. From germline, CDR1 is SGHTA and CDR2 FQGNSA. The CDR3 bases are TGTGCCAGCAGCCCTGGGACAGCCTTCGACACTAACTATGGCTACACCTTC. Protein product: CASSPGTAFDTNYGYTF.

The table lists this clone with a count of one. The V and J genes are TRBV18 and TRBJ2-7; possible D gene TRBD2, 5 bases. The CDR3 sequence is 12 residues long. In germline, CDR1 is KGHSH, CDR2 LQKENI. Trimming took off 3 bases at V and 4 bases at J, with 7 bases between the two ends. CDR3 sequence (DNA): TGTGCCAGCTCACCCGGGATGTACGAGCAGTACTTC. This encodes CASSPGMYEQYF.